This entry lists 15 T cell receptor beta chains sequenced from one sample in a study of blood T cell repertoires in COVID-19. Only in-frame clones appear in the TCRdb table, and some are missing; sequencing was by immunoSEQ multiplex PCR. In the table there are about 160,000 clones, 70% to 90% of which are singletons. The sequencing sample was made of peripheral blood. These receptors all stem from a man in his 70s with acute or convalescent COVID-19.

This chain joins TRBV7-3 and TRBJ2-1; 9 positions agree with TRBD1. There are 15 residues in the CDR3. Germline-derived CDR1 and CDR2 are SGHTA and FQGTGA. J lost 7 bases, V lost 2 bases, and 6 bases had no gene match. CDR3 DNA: TGTGCCAGCAGCTTAGGCGGGACAGGGATTAATGAGCAGTTCTTC. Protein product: CASSLGGTGINEQFF.

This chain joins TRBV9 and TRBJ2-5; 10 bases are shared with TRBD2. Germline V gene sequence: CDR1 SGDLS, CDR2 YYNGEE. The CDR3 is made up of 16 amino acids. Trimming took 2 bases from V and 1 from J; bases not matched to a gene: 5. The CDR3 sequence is CASSVGTSVGQETQYF. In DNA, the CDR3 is TGTGCCAGCAGCGTCGGGACTAGCGTGGGCCAAGAGACCCAGTACTTC.

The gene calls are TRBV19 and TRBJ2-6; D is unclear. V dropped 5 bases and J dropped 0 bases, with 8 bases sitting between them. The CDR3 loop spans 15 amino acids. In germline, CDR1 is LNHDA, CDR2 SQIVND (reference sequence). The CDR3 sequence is CASSLKSSGANVLTF. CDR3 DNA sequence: TGTGCCAGTAGTTTGAAGAGCTCTGGGGCCAACGTCCTGACTTTC. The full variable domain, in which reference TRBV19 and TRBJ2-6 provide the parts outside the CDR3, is DGGITQSPKYLFRKEGQNVTLSCEQNLNHDAMYWYRQDPGQGLRLIYYSQIVNDFQKGDIAEGYSVSREKKESFPLTVTSAQKNPTAFYLCASSLKSSGANVLTFGAGSRLTVL.

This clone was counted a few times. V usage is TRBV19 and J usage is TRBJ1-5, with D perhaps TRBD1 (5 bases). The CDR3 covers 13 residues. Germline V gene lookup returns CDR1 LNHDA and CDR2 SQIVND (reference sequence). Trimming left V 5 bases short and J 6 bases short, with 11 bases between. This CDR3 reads CASSPSGFQPQHF. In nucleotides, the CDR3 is TGTGCCAGTAGTCCTTCAGGGTTTCAGCCCCAGCATTTT. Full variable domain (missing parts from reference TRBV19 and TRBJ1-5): DGGITQSPKYLFRKEGQNVTLSCEQNLNHDAMYWYRQDPGQGLRLIYYSQIVNDFQKGDIAEGYSVSREKKESFPLTVTSAQKNPTAFYLCASSPSGFQPQHFGDGTRLSIL.

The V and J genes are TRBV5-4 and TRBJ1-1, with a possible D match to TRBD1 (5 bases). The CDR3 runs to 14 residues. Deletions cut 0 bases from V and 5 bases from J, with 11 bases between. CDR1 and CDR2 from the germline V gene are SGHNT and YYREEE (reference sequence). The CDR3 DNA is TGTGCCAGCAGCTTGGGTCAGGGATGGACTGAAGCTTTCTTT. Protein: CASSLGQGWTEAFF.

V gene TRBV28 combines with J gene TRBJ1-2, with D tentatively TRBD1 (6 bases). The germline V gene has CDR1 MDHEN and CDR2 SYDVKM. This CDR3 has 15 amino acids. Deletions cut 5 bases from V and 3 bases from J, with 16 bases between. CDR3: CASSGWGRVDYGYTF. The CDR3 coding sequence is TGTGCCAGCAGTGGTTGGGGGCGAGTGGACTATGGCTACACCTTC.

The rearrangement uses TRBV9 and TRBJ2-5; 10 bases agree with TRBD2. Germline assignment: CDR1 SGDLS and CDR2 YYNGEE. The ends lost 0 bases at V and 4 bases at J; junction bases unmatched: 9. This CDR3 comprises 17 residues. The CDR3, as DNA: TGTGCCAGCAGCGTAGGTGCGGTAGCGGGAGGTGGAGAGACCCAGTACTTC. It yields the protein CASSVGAVAGGGETQYF.

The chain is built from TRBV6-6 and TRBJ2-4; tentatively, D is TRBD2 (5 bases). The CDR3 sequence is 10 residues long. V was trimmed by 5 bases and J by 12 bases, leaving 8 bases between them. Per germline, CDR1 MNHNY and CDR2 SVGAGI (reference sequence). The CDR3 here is CASSPRDQYF. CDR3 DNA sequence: TGTGCCAGCAGTCCGAGGGATCAGTACTTC.

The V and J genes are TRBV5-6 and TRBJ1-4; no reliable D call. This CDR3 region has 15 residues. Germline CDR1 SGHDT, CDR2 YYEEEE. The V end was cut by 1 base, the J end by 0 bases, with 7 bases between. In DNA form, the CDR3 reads TGTGCCAGCAGCTTGCAACCTACAACTAATGAAAAACTGTTTTTT. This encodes CASSLQPTTNEKLFF.

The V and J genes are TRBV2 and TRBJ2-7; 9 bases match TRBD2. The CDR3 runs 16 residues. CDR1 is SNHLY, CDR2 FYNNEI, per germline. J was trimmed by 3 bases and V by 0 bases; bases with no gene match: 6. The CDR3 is CASSEAGLAGNYEQYF. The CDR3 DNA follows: TGTGCCAGCAGTGAAGCGGGGCTAGCGGGGAACTACGAGCAGTACTTC.

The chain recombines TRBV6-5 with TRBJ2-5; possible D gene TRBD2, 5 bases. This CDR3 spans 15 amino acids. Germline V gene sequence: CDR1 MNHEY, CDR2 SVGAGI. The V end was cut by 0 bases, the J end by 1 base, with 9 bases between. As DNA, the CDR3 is TGTGCCAGCAGTTACTCGCCCGGGGTCCAAGAGACCCAGTACTTC. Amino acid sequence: CASSYSPGVQETQYF.

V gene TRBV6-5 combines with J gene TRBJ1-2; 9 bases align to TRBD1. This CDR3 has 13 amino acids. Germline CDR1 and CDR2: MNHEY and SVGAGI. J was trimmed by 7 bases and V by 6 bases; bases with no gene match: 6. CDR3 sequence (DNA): TGTGCCAGCAGAAGGACAGGGGTCTTTGGCTACACCTTC. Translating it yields CASRRTGVFGYTF.

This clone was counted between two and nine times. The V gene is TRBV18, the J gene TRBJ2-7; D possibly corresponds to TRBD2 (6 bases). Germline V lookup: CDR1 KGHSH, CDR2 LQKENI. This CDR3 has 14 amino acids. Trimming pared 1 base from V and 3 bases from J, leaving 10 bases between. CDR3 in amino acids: CASSPLAEGYEQYF. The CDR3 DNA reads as TGTGCCAGCTCACCACTAGCGGAGGGCTACGAGCAGTACTTC.

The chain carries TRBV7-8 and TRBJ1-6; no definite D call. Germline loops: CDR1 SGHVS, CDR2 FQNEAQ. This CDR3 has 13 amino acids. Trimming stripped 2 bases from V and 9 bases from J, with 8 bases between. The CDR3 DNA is TGTGCCAGCAGCTTAAAGCTGTTTTCACCCCTCCACTTT. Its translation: CASSLKLFSPLHF. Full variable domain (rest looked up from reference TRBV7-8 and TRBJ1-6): GAGVSQSPRYKVAKRGQDVALRCDPISGHVSLFWYQQALGQGPEFLTYFQNEAQLDKSGLPSDRFFAERPEGSVSTLKIQRTQQEDSAVYLCASSLKLFSPLHFGNGTRLTVT.

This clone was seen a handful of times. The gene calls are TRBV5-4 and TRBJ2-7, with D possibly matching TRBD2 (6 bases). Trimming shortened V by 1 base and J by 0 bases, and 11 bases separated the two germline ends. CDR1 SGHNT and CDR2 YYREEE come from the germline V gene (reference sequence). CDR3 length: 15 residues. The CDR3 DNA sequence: TGTGCCAGCAGCTTGAGGAGGGTGAGCTCCTACGAGCAGTACTTC. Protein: CASSLRRVSSYEQYF.